Below are 17 T cell receptor beta chains sequenced from a single sample in a study of T cell responses to AZD1222 COVID-19 vaccine. Generated by immunoSEQ multiplex PCR, the TCRdb table keeps only in-frame clones and is missing some. The sample records over 150,000 clones, 90% being singletons. The sequencing used peripheral blood, collected on day 0 of AZD1222 vaccination. The source is an adult in good health.

The V gene is TRBV6-6, the J gene TRBJ1-1; tentatively, D is TRBD1 (5 bases). The germline V and J ends were trimmed by 5 bases and 8 bases, with 12 bases remaining between them. CDR3 length equals 12 residues. Looked up from germline, CDR1 is MNHNY and CDR2 is SVGAGI (reference sequence). The CDR3 here is CASSDWGEEAFF. CDR3 bases: TGTGCCAGCAGTGATTGGGGGGAGGAAGCTTTCTTT.

This clone occurred once. The rearrangement joins TRBV7-6 to TRBJ2-1, with 7 bases aligning to TRBD1. This CDR3 contains 18 residues. J lost 0 bases, V lost 4 bases, and 12 bases had no gene match. CDR1 and CDR2 (germline): SGHVS, FNYEAQ. The DNA of the CDR3 is TGTGCCAGCAGCTCCTCCGAGGGACAGCAAAGCTCCTACAATGAGCAGTTCTTC. Amino acid sequence: CASSSSEGQQSSYNEQFF.

The V and J genes are TRBV7-7 and TRBJ2-5; maybe TRBD1 (5 bases). CDR1 SSHAT and CDR2 FNYEAQ come from the germline V gene (reference sequence). Trimming cost V 6 bases and J 5 bases, with 16 bases left between them. The CDR3 consists of 14 residues. The CDR3 loop is CASSEGVSRETQYF. Written as DNA, the CDR3 is TGTGCCAGCAGTGAAGGGGTATCCAGGGAGACCCAGTACTTC.

V and J are TRBV3-1 (or the pseudogene TRBV3-2) and TRBJ1-4, with D uncertain. Trimming cost V 0 bases and J 13 bases, with 9 bases left between them. This CDR3 is built from 12 residues. CDR1 and CDR2 (germline): LGHDT, YNNKEL (reference sequence). CDR3 coding DNA: TGTGCCAGCAGCCAAGATATGAAGGGACTGTTTTTT. Translating gives CASSQDMKGLFF.

The J gene is TRBJ1-5, the V gene TRBV6-1; TRBD1 is a possible D gene (6 bases). Germline CDR1 and CDR2: MNHNS and SASEGT. The germline V and J ends were trimmed by 3 bases and 1 base, with 7 bases remaining between them. This CDR3 is 14 amino acids long. Here the CDR3 reads CASSDTGSNQPQHF. CDR3 nucleotide sequence: TGTGCCAGCAGTGACACAGGGAGCAATCAGCCCCAGCATTTT.

This chain joins TRBV18 and TRBJ1-1; D is perhaps TRBD1 (5 bases). The V end lost 0 bases, the J end lost 3 bases, and 14 bases lay between the germline ends. CDR3 length: 16 residues. In germline, CDR1 is KGHSH, CDR2 LQKENI. CDR3 DNA sequence: TGTGCCAGCTCACCACCAGTTCTGGGGGTAGACACTGAAGCTTTCTTT. It codes for CASSPPVLGVDTEAFF.

The J gene is TRBJ1-5, the V gene TRBV5-6; no reliable D call. Germline values: CDR1 SGHDT, CDR2 YYEEEE. The CDR3 contains 14 residues. The V end was cut by 2 bases, the J end by 0 bases, with 6 bases between. The CDR3 protein is CASSFLSSNQPQHF. The CDR3 DNA follows: TGTGCCAGCAGCTTCTTATCTAGCAATCAGCCCCAGCATTTT.

This rearrangement joins TRBV19 to TRBJ2-7, with a tentative D call TRBD1 (6 bases). This CDR3 is 14 amino acids long. V lost 6 bases and J lost 6, with 18 bases in between. The V gene's germline CDR1 is LNHDA and CDR2 SQIVND (reference sequence). The CDR3 DNA reads as TGTGCCAGTAGGGGATTCCACAGGGTTGGCGAGCAGTACTTC. This sequence encodes CASRGFHRVGEQYF.

V usage is TRBV9 and J usage is TRBJ2-2, with 8 positions matching TRBD1. The CDR3 runs 16 residues. The V segment lost 0 bases and the J segment 7 bases; nucleotides outside the gene matches: 8. CDR1 and CDR2 (germline): SGDLS, YYNGEE. This CDR3 reads CASSVGAGGAGGELFF. CDR3 sequence (DNA): TGTGCCAGCAGCGTAGGGGCAGGGGGCGCAGGCGGGGAGCTGTTTTTT.

The chain has TRBV5-4 and TRBJ2-7; perhaps TRBD1 as D (6 bases). This CDR3 is 16 amino acids long. The germline V gene has CDR1 SGHNT and CDR2 YYREEE (reference sequence). V lost 4 bases and J 2 bases, leaving 19 bases between the germline ends. The CDR3 is CASSGTGQGGPYEQYF. The CDR3 DNA reads TGTGCCAGCAGCGGCACAGGACAAGGGGGTCCCTACGAGCAGTACTTC.

This rearrangement joins TRBV5-4 to TRBJ2-5, with 7 bases identical to TRBD1. Trimming took 0 bases from V and 1 from J; bases not matched to a gene: 3. Germline V gene lookup returns CDR1 SGHNT and CDR2 YYREEE (reference sequence). CDR3 length equals 15 residues. CDR3 protein: CASSLGGQIQETQYF. The CDR3 nucleotides read TGTGCCAGCAGCTTGGGGGGACAGATCCAAGAGACCCAGTACTTC.

V gene TRBV6-2 or TRBV6-3 combines with J gene TRBJ1-5; D unclear. V gave up 0 bases and J gave up 5 bases, with 2 bases separating them. Germline V gene data show CDR1 as MNHEY and CDR2 as SVGEGT. The CDR3 runs to 12 residues. For the CDR3, the DNA is TGTGCCAGCAGTTACTCGCATCAGCCCCAGCATTTT. Amino acids: CASSYSHQPQHF.

The genes are TRBV3-1 (or the pseudogene TRBV3-2) and TRBJ2-3, with TRBD2 identical over 7 bases. This CDR3 comprises 12 residues. Per the germline V gene, CDR1 is LGHDT and CDR2 is YNNKEL (reference sequence). The V and J ends lost 4 bases and 6 bases, in that order; junction bases with no gene match: 1. CDR3 DNA sequence: TGTGCCAGCAGCCGGGAGGGCGATACGCAGTATTTT. Its translation is CASSREGDTQYF.

The J gene is TRBJ2-7, the V gene TRBV6-2 or TRBV6-3; no clear D gene. Trimming removed 0 bases from V and 0 bases from J, with 6 bases in between. Germline V CDR1 and CDR2: MNHEY, SVGEGT. There are 14 residues in the CDR3. CDR3 in amino acids: CASSYSRTSYEQYF. Here the CDR3 DNA reads TGTGCCAGCAGTTACTCGAGGACCTCCTACGAGCAGTACTTC.

The rearrangement joins TRBV9 to TRBJ2-7; possible D gene TRBD1, 5 bases. In germline, CDR1 is SGDLS, CDR2 YYNGEE. The CDR3 consists of 16 residues. Trimming took 4 bases from V and 4 from J, leaving 21 bases between them. The DNA for the CDR3 is TGTGCCAGCAGCCCCTCACCTGACAGCCTAAAGTACGAGCAGTACTTC. It is translated as CASSPSPDSLKYEQYF.

V is TRBV14 and J is TRBJ2-7, with D possibly being TRBD2 (6 bases). V lost 0 bases to trimming and J lost 3 bases, with 12 bases between them. CDR3 length equals 15 residues. From germline, CDR1 is SGHDN and CDR2 FVKESK. In DNA form, the CDR3 reads TGTGCCAGCAGCCAAGAGGGGGGACGGATCTACGAGCAGTACTTC. This sequence encodes CASSQEGGRIYEQYF.

The V and J genes are TRBV7-3 and TRBJ2-7; D is ambiguous. Germline lookup yields CDR1 SGHTA and CDR2 FQGTGA. The CDR3 has 11 amino acids. Trimming left V 4 bases short and J 2 bases short, with 3 bases between. The CDR3 coding sequence is TGTGCCAGCAGCTACACCTACGAGCAGTACTTC. It encodes CASSYTYEQYF.